This T cell receptor beta chain comes out of a study of TIL therapy for anti-PD-1-resistant metastatic lung cancer. The libraries were made with immunoSEQ v3. Profiled with immunoSEQ multiplex PCR; TCRdb holds only in-frame clones, not every one. The sample lists about 7,200 clones; just under 75% were seen once. V was clipped by 1 base and J by 4 bases, with 13 bases between them. CDR3 size: 15 residues. Looked up from germline, CDR1 is MNHNS and CDR2 is SASEGT. The time point is: pre-treatment sample, taken before nivolumab and TIL therapy. Tumor tissue came from excised metastases, mostly pleural nodules or supraclavicular lymph nodes.

The V gene is TRBV6-1, the J gene TRBJ2-5; D may be TRBD2 (6 bases). This sequence originates from a person between 25 and 79 years old with non-small cell lung cancer. Specimen: tumor tissue, collected at baseline. CDR3 DNA sequence: TGTGCCAGCAGTGAAGGAGGTTTGGGGGGAGAGACCCAGTACTTC. It encodes CASSEGGLGGETQYF.